This T cell receptor beta chain was captured by sequencing in a study of shared T cell receptors in the human thymus. The method was immunoSEQ multiplex PCR; TCRdb's version includes in-frame clones alone and lacks a portion of them. The sample includes some 640,000 clones, about 87% seen only once; the top ten take about 0.0094%. The CDR3 consists of 18 residues. V lost 2 bases, J lost 3 bases, and 12 bases stayed unmatched. CDR1 SGDLS and CDR2 YYNGEE come from the germline V gene. The sample was also linked to a second study, of human thymus T cells. From that second work: Each of the donors was a healthy Finnish infant who was undergoing open corrective cardiac surgery for congenital heart defects. Resections from corrective heart surgery supplied the thymus tissue. Apparent skewing of V and J gene usage characterized both thymic and blood repertoires. Related research reported highly overlapping thymic repertoires among unrelated individuals.

This sequence joins TRBV9 and TRBJ2-3; 10 bases map to TRBD2. The sample was thymocytes. The TCR comes from a boy younger than two with a congenital heart defect. The CDR3 nucleotides read TGTGCCAGCAGCGTGTCTCCAATTACTAGCGGGAAAACAGATACGCAGTATTTT. Translating it yields CASSVSPITSGKTDTQYF.